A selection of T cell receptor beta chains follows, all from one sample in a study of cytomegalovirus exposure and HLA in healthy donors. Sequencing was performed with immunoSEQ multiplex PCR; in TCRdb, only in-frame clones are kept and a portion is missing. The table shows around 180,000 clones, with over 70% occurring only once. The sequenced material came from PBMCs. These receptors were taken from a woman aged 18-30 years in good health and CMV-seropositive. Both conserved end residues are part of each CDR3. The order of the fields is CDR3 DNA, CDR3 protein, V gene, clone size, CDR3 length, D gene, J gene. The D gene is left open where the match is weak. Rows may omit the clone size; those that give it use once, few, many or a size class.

cdr3_nt: TGTGCCTGGAACCGGGATTCTGAAGCTTTCTTT
cdr3_aa: CAWNRDSEAFF
v_call: TRBV30
clone_size: .
cdr3_length: 11
d_call: .
j_call: TRBJ1-1

cdr3_nt: TGTGCCAGTAGTATGGGGACAGGGTACGGCACTGAAGCTTTCTTT
cdr3_aa: CASSMGTGYGTEAFF
v_call: TRBV19
clone_size: few
cdr3_length: 15
d_call: TRBD1
j_call: TRBJ1-1

cdr3_nt: TGTGCCAGCAGCGGGCGGTACTATGGCTACACCTTC
cdr3_aa: CASSGRYYGYTF
v_call: TRBV9
clone_size: .
cdr3_length: 12
d_call: .
j_call: TRBJ1-2

cdr3_nt: TGTGCCAGCAGTTTGGGATTTGGGAGCTCTGGGGCCAACGTCCTGACTTTC
cdr3_aa: CASSLGFGSSGANVLTF
v_call: TRBV27
clone_size: .
cdr3_length: 17
d_call: .
j_call: TRBJ2-6

cdr3_nt: TGTGCCAGCAGTGTAGGAATCGACAGCCGTTCGCACGAGCAGTACTTC
cdr3_aa: CASSVGIDSRSHEQYF
v_call: TRBV2
clone_size: .
cdr3_length: 16
d_call: .
j_call: TRBJ2-7

cdr3_nt: TGTGCCAGCAGTGAATCACAGGGGCGCTACTATGGCTACACCTTC
cdr3_aa: CASSESQGRYYGYTF
v_call: TRBV2
clone_size: .
cdr3_length: 15
d_call: TRBD1
j_call: TRBJ1-2

cdr3_nt: TGTGCCAGCAGCCTTAGAGGGAGTTATCCCACCAACCAAGAGACCCAGTACTTC
cdr3_aa: CASSLRGSYPTNQETQYF
v_call: TRBV11-3
clone_size: .
cdr3_length: 18
d_call: .
j_call: TRBJ2-5

cdr3_nt: TGTGCCAGTAGTAGTTCTCAAGAGACCCAGTACTTC
cdr3_aa: CASSSSQETQYF
v_call: TRBV19
clone_size: .
cdr3_length: 12
d_call: .
j_call: TRBJ2-5

cdr3_nt: TGTGCCAGCAGCCCACGGATAGAGGGCAATGAGCAGTTCTTC
cdr3_aa: CASSPRIEGNEQFF
v_call: TRBV7-3
clone_size: .
cdr3_length: 14
d_call: .
j_call: TRBJ2-1

cdr3_nt: TGCAGTGCGGCCCCCGGGGTTGAAGCTTTCTTT
cdr3_aa: CSAAPGVEAFF
v_call: TRBV20-1
clone_size: .
cdr3_length: 11
d_call: .
j_call: TRBJ1-1

cdr3_nt: TGCAGCGTACTCACCGGGACATACACTGAAGCTTTCTTT
cdr3_aa: CSVLTGTYTEAFF
v_call: TRBV29-1
clone_size: .
cdr3_length: 13
d_call: .
j_call: TRBJ1-1

cdr3_nt: TGCAGCGTTGAACTAGCGGCAGCAAGCAATCAGCCCCAGCATTTT
cdr3_aa: CSVELAAASNQPQHF
v_call: TRBV29-1
clone_size: .
cdr3_length: 15
d_call: .
j_call: TRBJ1-5

cdr3_nt: TGTGCCAGCTCACCACCTACAGGGATAGGTGGAAACACCATATATTTT
cdr3_aa: CASSPPTGIGGNTIYF
v_call: TRBV18
clone_size: .
cdr3_length: 16
d_call: .
j_call: TRBJ1-3

cdr3_nt: TGTGCCAGCTCACGTTATTCGCCGGTGGACAGTCATTCACCCCTCCACTTT
cdr3_aa: CASSRYSPVDSHSPLHF
v_call: TRBV18
clone_size: .
cdr3_length: 17
d_call: .
j_call: TRBJ1-6

cdr3_nt: TGTGCCAGCAGCAAGGGGGATAGCACAGATACGCAGTATTTT
cdr3_aa: CASSKGDSTDTQYF
v_call: TRBV7-3
clone_size: .
cdr3_length: 14
d_call: .
j_call: TRBJ2-3

cdr3_nt: TGTGCCAGCAGTCCCAGGACAGGGGCGGATACGCAGTATTTT
cdr3_aa: CASSPRTGADTQYF
v_call: TRBV28
clone_size: once
cdr3_length: 14
d_call: TRBD1
j_call: TRBJ2-3

cdr3_nt: TGTGCCAGCAGTCTGACAGGGTTGAATTCACCCCTCCACTTT
cdr3_aa: CASSLTGLNSPLHF
v_call: TRBV2
clone_size: .
cdr3_length: 14
d_call: TRBD1
j_call: TRBJ1-6

cdr3_nt: TGTGCCAGCAGCCGCGGACAGGGTTTTCAGCCCCAGCATTTT
cdr3_aa: CASSRGQGFQPQHF
v_call: TRBV5-5
clone_size: .
cdr3_length: 14
d_call: TRBD1
j_call: TRBJ1-5

cdr3_nt: TGTGCCAGCAGTTTGATGGGCAGGGGTTACGAGCAGTACTTC
cdr3_aa: CASSLMGRGYEQYF
v_call: TRBV28
clone_size: few
cdr3_length: 14
d_call: .
j_call: TRBJ2-7

cdr3_nt: TGCGCCAGCAGCTTGGTAGCGGGGGTAGGCTACGAGCAGTACTTC
cdr3_aa: CASSLVAGVGYEQYF
v_call: TRBV5-1
clone_size: .
cdr3_length: 15
d_call: TRBD2
j_call: TRBJ2-7

cdr3_nt: TGCACCAGCAGCCAAGATCTGACAGGGGGCTATGGCTACACCTTC
cdr3_aa: CTSSQDLTGGYGYTF
v_call: TRBV1
clone_size: .
cdr3_length: 15
d_call: .
j_call: TRBJ1-2

cdr3_nt: TGTGCCAGCAGCTTAGGAGGCTCAGATACGCAGTATTTT
cdr3_aa: CASSLGGSDTQYF
v_call: TRBV7-9
clone_size: few
cdr3_length: 13
d_call: .
j_call: TRBJ2-3

cdr3_nt: TGTGCCAGCAGTACCGGGGACTCGCAAGCACAGTACTTC
cdr3_aa: CASSTGDSQAQYF
v_call: TRBV6-4
clone_size: .
cdr3_length: 13
d_call: .
j_call: TRBJ2-4

cdr3_nt: TGTGCCAGCATATCAGGGGTTGAGAATTCACCCCTCCACTTT
cdr3_aa: CASISGVENSPLHF
v_call: TRBV6-5
clone_size: .
cdr3_length: 14
d_call: .
j_call: TRBJ1-6

cdr3_nt: TGTGCCAGCAGCCCAGGACAGGGGGCTGGAAAACTGTTTTTT
cdr3_aa: CASSPGQGAGKLFF
v_call: TRBV9
clone_size: .
cdr3_length: 14
d_call: TRBD1
j_call: TRBJ1-4

cdr3_nt: TGTGCCAGCACCAATCCGGGACTAGCCACTTCGAACACCGGGGAGCTGTTTTTT
cdr3_aa: CASTNPGLATSNTGELFF
v_call: TRBV4-2
clone_size: .
cdr3_length: 18
d_call: TRBD2
j_call: TRBJ2-2

cdr3_nt: TGTGCCAGCAGCTCCGGGCAGAGCGGGGGAGAGGATACGCAGTATTTT
cdr3_aa: CASSSGQSGGEDTQYF
v_call: TRBV7-8
clone_size: .
cdr3_length: 16
d_call: TRBD2
j_call: TRBJ2-3

cdr3_nt: TGCGCCAGCAGTGCCAGGGGTGCTGACCAGCCCCAGCATTTT
cdr3_aa: CASSARGADQPQHF
v_call: TRBV10-2
clone_size: .
cdr3_length: 14
d_call: .
j_call: TRBJ1-5

cdr3_nt: TGTGCCAGCAGCTTAGGAGAGCGGGCGGGGGGCGGAAACATTCAGTACTTC
cdr3_aa: CASSLGERAGGGNIQYF
v_call: TRBV7-8
clone_size: .
cdr3_length: 17
d_call: TRBD2
j_call: TRBJ2-4

cdr3_nt: TGCGCCAGCAGCCCCACAGGGAGCTCCTACAATGAGCAGTTCTTC
cdr3_aa: CASSPTGSSYNEQFF
v_call: TRBV5-1
clone_size: .
cdr3_length: 15
d_call: .
j_call: TRBJ2-1

cdr3_nt: TGTGCCAGCAGTGAGGGACTAGCGTCAGATACGCAGTATTTT
cdr3_aa: CASSEGLASDTQYF
v_call: TRBV6-4
clone_size: .
cdr3_length: 14
d_call: TRBD2
j_call: TRBJ2-3

cdr3_nt: TGTGCCTGGAGCGAAGGGTGGGGCAGGGCTGGGTATGGCTACACCTTC
cdr3_aa: CAWSEGWGRAGYGYTF
v_call: TRBV30
clone_size: .
cdr3_length: 16
d_call: .
j_call: TRBJ1-2

cdr3_nt: TGTTCCAGCAGGGCCGGGGAAAAACTGTTTTTT
cdr3_aa: CSSRAGEKLFF
v_call: TRBV7-9
clone_size: .
cdr3_length: 11
d_call: .
j_call: TRBJ1-4

cdr3_nt: TGTGCCAGCAGCTTCTCGAGAGGTCTAGCGGGGCCTACAGGGAAGGATGAGCAGTTCTTC
cdr3_aa: CASSFSRGLAGPTGKDEQFF
v_call: TRBV7-3
clone_size: .
cdr3_length: 20
d_call: TRBD2
j_call: TRBJ2-1

cdr3_nt: TGCGCCAGCAGCTCGTCCGGTTTAAAACTGTTTTTT
cdr3_aa: CASSSSGLKLFF
v_call: TRBV5-1
clone_size: .
cdr3_length: 12
d_call: .
j_call: TRBJ1-4

cdr3_nt: TGCAGCGTTGACTTCATTGGTGGCTCGAGGTATGGCTACACCTTC
cdr3_aa: CSVDFIGGSRYGYTF
v_call: TRBV29-1
clone_size: .
cdr3_length: 15
d_call: .
j_call: TRBJ1-2

cdr3_nt: TGTGCCAGCAGCCAGGGGGGATTGGGGAACACTGAAGCTTTCTTT
cdr3_aa: CASSQGGLGNTEAFF
v_call: TRBV4-2
clone_size: .
cdr3_length: 15
d_call: .
j_call: TRBJ1-1

cdr3_nt: TGTGCCAGCAGTGAGGTCGAGGGGGACACAGATACGCAGTATTTT
cdr3_aa: CASSEVEGDTDTQYF
v_call: TRBV6-4
clone_size: .
cdr3_length: 15
d_call: .
j_call: TRBJ2-3

cdr3_nt: TGTGCCAGCAGCTTAGGGGGACAGGGAGGTGAGCAGTTCTTC
cdr3_aa: CASSLGGQGGEQFF
v_call: TRBV7-7
clone_size: .
cdr3_length: 14
d_call: TRBD1
j_call: TRBJ2-1

cdr3_nt: TGTGCCAGCAGTCAGGGAAGAGAGACCCAGTACTTC
cdr3_aa: CASSQGRETQYF
v_call: TRBV6-1
clone_size: .
cdr3_length: 12
d_call: .
j_call: TRBJ2-5

cdr3_nt: TGTGCCAGCAGATCCAATACAGGGGACCAAGAGACCCAGTACTTC
cdr3_aa: CASRSNTGDQETQYF
v_call: TRBV7-6
clone_size: .
cdr3_length: 15
d_call: TRBD1
j_call: TRBJ2-5

cdr3_nt: TGCGCCAGCAGCGGGAGGGAGAGGGGTAATTCACCCCTCCACTTT
cdr3_aa: CASSGRERGNSPLHF
v_call: TRBV5-1
clone_size: .
cdr3_length: 15
d_call: .
j_call: TRBJ1-6

cdr3_nt: TGCGCCAGCAGCTTGTCTGAGGGAGTAAGCGGCTACACCTTC
cdr3_aa: CASSLSEGVSGYTF
v_call: TRBV5-1
clone_size: .
cdr3_length: 14
d_call: .
j_call: TRBJ1-2

cdr3_nt: TGTGCCAGACGCTTGGAGGGGTTCGACAATCAGCCCCAGCATTTT
cdr3_aa: CARRLEGFDNQPQHF
v_call: TRBV7-2
clone_size: few
cdr3_length: 15
d_call: .
j_call: TRBJ1-5

cdr3_nt: TGTGCCAGCAGCGAGGCGGGAGGGGATGGCTACACCTTC
cdr3_aa: CASSEAGGDGYTF
v_call: TRBV9
clone_size: .
cdr3_length: 13
d_call: .
j_call: TRBJ1-2

cdr3_nt: TGTGCCAGCGGGCGCCGGGGACAGGAGAATCAGCCCCAGCATTTT
cdr3_aa: CASGRRGQENQPQHF
v_call: TRBV6-1
clone_size: .
cdr3_length: 15
d_call: TRBD1
j_call: TRBJ1-5

cdr3_nt: TGTGCCAGCAGCAAACCCGGACAGGGTCGCGAGACCCAGTACTTC
cdr3_aa: CASSKPGQGRETQYF
v_call: TRBV21-1
clone_size: .
cdr3_length: 15
d_call: .
j_call: TRBJ2-5

cdr3_nt: TGTGCCAGCAGTACACCCCCCCTACTAGCTAACTATGGCTACACCTTC
cdr3_aa: CASSTPPLLANYGYTF
v_call: TRBV28
clone_size: once
cdr3_length: 16
d_call: .
j_call: TRBJ1-2

cdr3_nt: TGTGCCTGGGATACAGGGGGCACCGGGGAGCTGTTTTTT
cdr3_aa: CAWDTGGTGELFF
v_call: TRBV30
clone_size: .
cdr3_length: 13
d_call: TRBD1
j_call: TRBJ2-2

cdr3_nt: TGTGCCAGCTCACCACAACCGACAGCCACCGGGGAGCTGTTTTTT
cdr3_aa: CASSPQPTATGELFF
v_call: TRBV18
clone_size: few
cdr3_length: 15
d_call: .
j_call: TRBJ2-2

cdr3_nt: TGCGCCAGCAGCCAAGAACCGGGGGACAGGGACTATGGCTACACCTTC
cdr3_aa: CASSQEPGDRDYGYTF
v_call: TRBV4-1
clone_size: .
cdr3_length: 16
d_call: TRBD1
j_call: TRBJ1-2

cdr3_nt: TGCGCCAGCAGCTCACTTCGGGATAATTCACCCCTCCACTTT
cdr3_aa: CASSSLRDNSPLHF
v_call: TRBV5-1
clone_size: few
cdr3_length: 14
d_call: .
j_call: TRBJ1-6

cdr3_nt: TGTGCCAGCAGGGAAAGACAGGGAAGGGTTGAAGCTTTCTTT
cdr3_aa: CASRERQGRVEAFF
v_call: TRBV6-5
clone_size: .
cdr3_length: 14
d_call: TRBD1
j_call: TRBJ1-1

cdr3_nt: TGTGCCAGCAGCGTACGACAGGGTAGCAATCAGCCCCAGCATTTT
cdr3_aa: CASSVRQGSNQPQHF
v_call: TRBV9
clone_size: .
cdr3_length: 15
d_call: TRBD1
j_call: TRBJ1-5

cdr3_nt: TGTGCCAGCAGACAGGGGGCCGGGTGGGCTTTCTTT
cdr3_aa: CASRQGAGWAFF
v_call: TRBV28
clone_size: .
cdr3_length: 12
d_call: TRBD1
j_call: TRBJ1-1

cdr3_nt: TGCGCCAGTCCGGGGGGGGCCAGCTCCTACAATGAGCAGTTCTTC
cdr3_aa: CASPGGASSYNEQFF
v_call: TRBV23-1
clone_size: .
cdr3_length: 15
d_call: TRBD2
j_call: TRBJ2-1

cdr3_nt: TGTGCCAGCAGCTTAGGGCGGGGCGGACAGCCCCAGCATTTT
cdr3_aa: CASSLGRGGQPQHF
v_call: TRBV11-2
clone_size: .
cdr3_length: 14
d_call: .
j_call: TRBJ1-5

cdr3_nt: TGTGCCAGTAGTACTCGCGGGGACGGCTACACCTTC
cdr3_aa: CASSTRGDGYTF
v_call: TRBV19
clone_size: .
cdr3_length: 12
d_call: .
j_call: TRBJ1-2

cdr3_nt: TGTGCCAGCAGTTTTTTCGGACCCGGGACAGGGGGCTGGAGGAACACTGAAGCTTTCTTT
cdr3_aa: CASSFFGPGTGGWRNTEAFF
v_call: TRBV28
clone_size: .
cdr3_length: 20
d_call: TRBD1
j_call: TRBJ1-1

cdr3_nt: TGTGCCAGCAGCAGGGACAGTTACGAGCAGTACTTC
cdr3_aa: CASSRDSYEQYF
v_call: TRBV5-6
clone_size: .
cdr3_length: 12
d_call: TRBD1
j_call: TRBJ2-7